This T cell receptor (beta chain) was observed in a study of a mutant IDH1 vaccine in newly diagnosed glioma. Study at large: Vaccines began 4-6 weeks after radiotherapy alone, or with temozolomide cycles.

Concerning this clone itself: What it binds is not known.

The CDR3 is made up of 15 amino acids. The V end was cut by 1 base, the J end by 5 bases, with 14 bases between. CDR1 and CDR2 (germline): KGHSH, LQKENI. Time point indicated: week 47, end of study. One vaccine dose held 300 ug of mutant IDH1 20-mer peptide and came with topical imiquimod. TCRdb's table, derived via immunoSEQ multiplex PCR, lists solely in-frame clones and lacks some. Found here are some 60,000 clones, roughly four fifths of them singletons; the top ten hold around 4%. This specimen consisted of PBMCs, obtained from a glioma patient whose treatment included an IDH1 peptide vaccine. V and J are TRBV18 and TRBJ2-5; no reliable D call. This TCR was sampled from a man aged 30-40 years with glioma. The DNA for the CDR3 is TGTGCCAGCTCACCACGCTTAAGCGTGGAGGAGACCCAGTACTTC. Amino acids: CASSPRLSVEETQYF. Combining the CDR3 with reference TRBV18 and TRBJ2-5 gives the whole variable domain NAGVMQNPRHLVRRRGQEARLRCSPMKGHSHVYWYRQLPEEGLKFMVYLQKENIIDESGMPKERFSAEFPKEGPSILRIQQVVRGDSAAYFCASSPRLSVEETQYFGPGTRLLVL.